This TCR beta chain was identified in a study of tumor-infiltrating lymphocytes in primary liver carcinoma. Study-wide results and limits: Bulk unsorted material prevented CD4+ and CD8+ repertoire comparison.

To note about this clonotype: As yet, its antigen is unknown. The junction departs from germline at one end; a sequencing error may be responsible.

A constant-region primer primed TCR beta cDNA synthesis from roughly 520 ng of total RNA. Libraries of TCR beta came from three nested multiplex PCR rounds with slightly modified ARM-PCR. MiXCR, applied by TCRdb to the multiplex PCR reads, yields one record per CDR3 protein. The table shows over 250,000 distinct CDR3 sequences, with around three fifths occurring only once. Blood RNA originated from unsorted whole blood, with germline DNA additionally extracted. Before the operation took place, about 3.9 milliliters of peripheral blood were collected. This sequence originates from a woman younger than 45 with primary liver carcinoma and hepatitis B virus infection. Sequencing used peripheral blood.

This CDR3 reads CASILLLDFGAFF. CDR3 bases: TGTGCCAGCATCTTACTCCTGGACTTTGGAGCTTTCTTT. This sequence joins TRBV11-2 and TRBJ1-1; D gene unclear. Germline CDR1 is SGHAT and CDR2 is FQNNGV. CDR3 length: 13 residues.